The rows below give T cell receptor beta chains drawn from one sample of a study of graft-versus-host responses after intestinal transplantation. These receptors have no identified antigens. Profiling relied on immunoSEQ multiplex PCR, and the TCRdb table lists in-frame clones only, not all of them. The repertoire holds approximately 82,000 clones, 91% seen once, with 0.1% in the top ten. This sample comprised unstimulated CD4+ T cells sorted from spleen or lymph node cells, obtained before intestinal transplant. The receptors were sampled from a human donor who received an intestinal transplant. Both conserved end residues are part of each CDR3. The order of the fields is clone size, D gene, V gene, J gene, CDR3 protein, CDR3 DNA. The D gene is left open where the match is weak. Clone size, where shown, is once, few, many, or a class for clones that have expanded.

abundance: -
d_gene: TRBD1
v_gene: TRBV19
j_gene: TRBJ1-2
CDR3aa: CASSGRGRSYGYTF
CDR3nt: TGTGCCAGTAGTGGCAGGGGGCGTAGCTATGGCTACACCTTC

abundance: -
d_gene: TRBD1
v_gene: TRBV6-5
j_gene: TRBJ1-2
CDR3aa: CASSYRRPRGDYGYTF
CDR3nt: TGTGCCAGCAGTTACCGAAGGCCCAGGGGGGACTATGGCTACACCTTC

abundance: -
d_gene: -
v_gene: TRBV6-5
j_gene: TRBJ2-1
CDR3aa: CASSYQGPSYNEQFF
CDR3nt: TGTGCCAGCAGTTATCAGGGGCCCTCCTACAATGAGCAGTTCTTC

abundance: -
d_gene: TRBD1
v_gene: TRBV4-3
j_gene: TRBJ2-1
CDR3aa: CASSQDPPGTGLYNEQFF
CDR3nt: TGCGCCAGCAGCCAAGATCCTCCCGGGACAGGGCTTTACAATGAGCAGTTCTTC

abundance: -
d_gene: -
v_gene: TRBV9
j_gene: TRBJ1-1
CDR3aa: CASSSGQGGASEAFF
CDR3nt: TGTGCCAGCAGCTCCGGGCAGGGAGGGGCCTCTGAAGCTTTCTTT

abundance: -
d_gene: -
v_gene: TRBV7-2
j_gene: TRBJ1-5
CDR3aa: CASSLQVSNQPQHF
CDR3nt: TGTGCCAGCAGCTTACAGGTTAGCAATCAGCCCCAGCATTTT

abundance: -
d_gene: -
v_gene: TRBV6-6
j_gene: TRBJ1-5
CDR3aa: CASSSTGSNQPQHF
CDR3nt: TGTGCCAGCAGTTCAACAGGGAGCAATCAGCCCCAGCATTTT

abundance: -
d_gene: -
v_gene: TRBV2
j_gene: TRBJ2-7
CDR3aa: CASSGPGEQYF
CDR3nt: TGTGCCAGCAGTGGCCCCGGCGAGCAGTACTTC

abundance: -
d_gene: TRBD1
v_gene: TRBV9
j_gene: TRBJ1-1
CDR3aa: CASSVTGENTEAFF
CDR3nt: TGTGCCAGCAGCGTAACAGGGGAAAACACTGAAGCTTTCTTT

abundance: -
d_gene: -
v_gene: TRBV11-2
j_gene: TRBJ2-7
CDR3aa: CASSLGRAYEQYF
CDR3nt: TGTGCCAGCAGCTTGGGGAGAGCCTACGAGCAGTACTTC

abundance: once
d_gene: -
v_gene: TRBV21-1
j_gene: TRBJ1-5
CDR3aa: CASSIKNRGGEGQPQHF
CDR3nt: TGTGCCAGCAGCATAAAAAACAGAGGGGGCGAAGGACAGCCCCAGCATTTT

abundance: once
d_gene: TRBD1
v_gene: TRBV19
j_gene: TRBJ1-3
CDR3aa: CASSLRGPLGGNTIYF
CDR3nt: TGTGCCAGTAGTCTAAGGGGGCCTCTTGGTGGAAACACCATATATTTT

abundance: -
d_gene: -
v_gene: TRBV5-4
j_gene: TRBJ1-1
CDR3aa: CASSQGVDGANTEAFF
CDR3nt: TGTGCCAGCAGCCAGGGCGTGGACGGAGCGAACACTGAAGCTTTCTTT

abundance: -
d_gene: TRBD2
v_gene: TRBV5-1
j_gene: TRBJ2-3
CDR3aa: CASSLTSGGSTDTQYF
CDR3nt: TGCGCCAGCAGCTTAACTAGCGGGGGGAGCACAGATACGCAGTATTTT

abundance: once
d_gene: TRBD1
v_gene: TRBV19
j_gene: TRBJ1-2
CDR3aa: CASSLMGQGPMGGYTF
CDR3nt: TGTGCCAGTAGTCTGATGGGACAGGGTCCAATGGGTGGCTACACCTTC

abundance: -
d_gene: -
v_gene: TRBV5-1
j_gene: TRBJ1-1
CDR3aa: CASSLDLSEAFF
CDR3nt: TGCGCCAGCAGCTTGGATCTTTCTGAAGCTTTCTTT

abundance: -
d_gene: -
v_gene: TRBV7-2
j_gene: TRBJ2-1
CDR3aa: CASTIAAFNEQFF
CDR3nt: TGTGCCAGCACCATAGCGGCATTCAATGAGCAGTTCTTC

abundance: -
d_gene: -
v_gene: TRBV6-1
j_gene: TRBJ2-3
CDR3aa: CASSEGQPDTQYF
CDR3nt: TGTGCCAGCAGTGAAGGACAGCCAGATACGCAGTATTTT

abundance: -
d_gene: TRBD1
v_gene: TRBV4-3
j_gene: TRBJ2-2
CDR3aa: CASRPDREIGELFF
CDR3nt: TGCGCCAGCAGGCCGGACAGGGAGATCGGGGAGCTGTTTTTT

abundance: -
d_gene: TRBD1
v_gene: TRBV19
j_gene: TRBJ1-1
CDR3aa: CASNRRGLGLDTEAFF
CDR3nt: TGTGCCAGTAATAGGAGGGGGCTTGGTTTAGACACTGAAGCTTTCTTT

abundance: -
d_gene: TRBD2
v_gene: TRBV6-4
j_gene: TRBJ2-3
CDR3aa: CASSDSRLAGERPTDTQYF
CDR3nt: TGTGCCAGCAGTGACTCGAGGCTAGCGGGGGAAAGGCCCACAGATACGCAGTATTTT

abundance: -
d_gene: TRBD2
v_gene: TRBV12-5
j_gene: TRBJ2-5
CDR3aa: CASGLEGLAQETQYF
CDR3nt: TGTGCTAGTGGTTTGGAAGGACTAGCGCAAGAGACCCAGTACTTC

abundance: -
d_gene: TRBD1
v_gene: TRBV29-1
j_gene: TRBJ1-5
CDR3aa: CSAQGDGNQPQHF
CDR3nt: TGCAGCGCCCAGGGGGATGGCAATCAGCCCCAGCATTTT

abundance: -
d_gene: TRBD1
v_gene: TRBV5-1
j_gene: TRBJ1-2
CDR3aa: CASRAGQGANGYTF
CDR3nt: TGCGCCAGCAGAGCTGGACAGGGGGCGAATGGCTACACCTTC

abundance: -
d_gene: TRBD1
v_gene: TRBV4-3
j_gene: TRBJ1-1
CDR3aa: CASSQEDRGWTEAFF
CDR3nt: TGCGCCAGCAGCCAAGAGGACAGGGGGTGGACTGAAGCTTTCTTT

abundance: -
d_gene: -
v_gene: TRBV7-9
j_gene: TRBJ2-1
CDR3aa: CASSLIAPSSYNEQFF
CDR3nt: TGTGCCAGCAGCTTGATAGCGCCTAGCTCCTACAATGAGCAGTTCTTC

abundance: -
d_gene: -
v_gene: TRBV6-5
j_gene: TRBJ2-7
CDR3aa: CASSSPGTIYEQYF
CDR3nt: TGTGCCAGCAGTAGTCCCGGGACAATCTACGAGCAGTACTTC

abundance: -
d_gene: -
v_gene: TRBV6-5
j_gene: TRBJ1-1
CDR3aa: CASSYSSRNTEAFF
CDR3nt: TGTGCCAGCAGTTACTCCTCGCGGAACACTGAAGCTTTCTTT

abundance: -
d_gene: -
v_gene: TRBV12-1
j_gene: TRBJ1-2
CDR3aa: CASSATNYRVDRANYGYTF
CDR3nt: TGTGCCAGCAGCGCAACGAATTACCGCGTTGACAGGGCAAACTATGGCTACACCTTC

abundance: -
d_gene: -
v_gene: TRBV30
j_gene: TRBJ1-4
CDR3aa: CAWRAPGGLGEKLFF
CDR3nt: TGTGCCTGGAGGGCCCCGGGGGGGCTCGGGGAAAAACTGTTTTTT

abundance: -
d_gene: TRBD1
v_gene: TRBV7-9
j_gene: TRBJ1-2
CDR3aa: CASTFIQGSGGYTF
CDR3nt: TGTGCCAGCACCTTCATACAGGGGTCAGGGGGCTACACCTTC

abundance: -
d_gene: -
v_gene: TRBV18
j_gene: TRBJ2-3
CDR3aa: CASSPGVADTQYF
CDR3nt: TGTGCCAGCTCACCAGGAGTAGCAGATACGCAGTATTTT

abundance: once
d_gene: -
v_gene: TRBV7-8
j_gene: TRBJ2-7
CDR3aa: CASSLGHRNYEQYF
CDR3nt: TGTGCCAGCAGCTTAGGGCACAGAAACTACGAGCAGTACTTC

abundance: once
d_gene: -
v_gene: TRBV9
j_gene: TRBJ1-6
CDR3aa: CASSERTAENSPLHF
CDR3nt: TGTGCCAGCAGCGAGAGGACAGCTGAGAATTCACCCCTCCACTTT

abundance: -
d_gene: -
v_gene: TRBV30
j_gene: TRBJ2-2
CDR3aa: CAWSVSRVGELFF
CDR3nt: TGTGCCTGGAGTGTGTCGAGGGTGGGGGAGCTGTTTTTT

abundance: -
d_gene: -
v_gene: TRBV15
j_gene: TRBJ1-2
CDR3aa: CATSRDRAVYGYTF
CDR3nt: TGTGCCACCAGCAGAGACAGGGCCGTATATGGCTACACCTTC

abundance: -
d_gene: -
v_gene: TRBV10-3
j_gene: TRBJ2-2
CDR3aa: CAISELGDTGELFF
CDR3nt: TGTGCCATCAGTGAGCTGGGAGATACCGGGGAGCTGTTTTTT

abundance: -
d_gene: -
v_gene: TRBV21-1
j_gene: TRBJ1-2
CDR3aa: CASSKDGTGFYGYTF
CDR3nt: TGTGCCAGCAGCAAAGATGGAACAGGATTCTATGGCTACACCTTC

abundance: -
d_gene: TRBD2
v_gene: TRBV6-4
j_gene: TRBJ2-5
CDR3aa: CASYRAGTSGGAEKTQYF
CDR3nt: TGTGCCAGCTACCGGGCGGGGACTAGCGGGGGGGCCGAAAAGACCCAGTACTTC

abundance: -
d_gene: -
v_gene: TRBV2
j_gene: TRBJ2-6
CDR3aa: CASSTITGLSSGANVLTF
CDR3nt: TGTGCCAGCAGTACTATAACAGGGTTAAGCTCTGGGGCCAACGTCCTGACTTTC

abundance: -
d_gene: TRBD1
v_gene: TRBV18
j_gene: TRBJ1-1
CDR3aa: CASSDRANTEAFF
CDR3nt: TGTGCCAGCTCCGACAGGGCGAACACTGAAGCTTTCTTT

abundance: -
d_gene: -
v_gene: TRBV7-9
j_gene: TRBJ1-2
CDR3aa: CASSLGGRGDYGYTF
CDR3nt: TGTGCCAGCAGCTTAGGAGGCAGGGGAGACTATGGCTACACCTTC

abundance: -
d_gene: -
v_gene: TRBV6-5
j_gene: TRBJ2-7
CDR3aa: CASSHASGSSYEQYF
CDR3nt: TGTGCCAGCAGTCACGCCTCAGGATCCTCCTACGAGCAGTACTTC

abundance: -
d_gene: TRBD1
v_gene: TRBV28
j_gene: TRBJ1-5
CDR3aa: CASSLGTGPLDNQPQHF
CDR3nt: TGTGCCAGCAGTTTAGGGACAGGACCCCTAGACAATCAGCCCCAGCATTTT

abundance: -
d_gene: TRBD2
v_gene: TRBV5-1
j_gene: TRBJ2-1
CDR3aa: CASSFKTSGGTSSYNEQFF
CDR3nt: TGCGCCAGCAGCTTTAAAACTAGCGGGGGGACGAGCTCCTACAATGAGCAGTTCTTC

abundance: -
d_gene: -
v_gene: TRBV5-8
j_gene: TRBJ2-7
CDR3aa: CASSLGGYAYEQYF
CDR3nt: TGTGCCAGCAGCTTGGGAGGGTACGCCTACGAGCAGTACTTC

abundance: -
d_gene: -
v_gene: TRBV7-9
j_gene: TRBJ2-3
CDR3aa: CASSLSLALTTDTQYF
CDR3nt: TGTGCCAGCAGCTTATCGCTAGCGCTAACCACAGATACGCAGTATTTT

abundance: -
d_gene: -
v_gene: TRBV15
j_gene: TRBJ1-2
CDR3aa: CATSRDLGGYGGYTF
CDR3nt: TGTGCCACCAGCAGAGATTTGGGAGGGTATGGCGGCTACACCTTC

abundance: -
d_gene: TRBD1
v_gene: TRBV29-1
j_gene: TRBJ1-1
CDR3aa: CSARGQGVGEAFF
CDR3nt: TGCAGCGCAAGGGGACAGGGCGTAGGTGAAGCTTTCTTT

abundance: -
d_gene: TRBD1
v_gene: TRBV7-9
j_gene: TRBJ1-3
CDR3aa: CASSLNRGIGNTIYF
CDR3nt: TGTGCCAGCAGCTTAAACAGGGGTATCGGAAACACCATATATTTT

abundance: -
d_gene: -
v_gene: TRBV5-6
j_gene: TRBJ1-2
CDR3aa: CASSLGSGRGNYGYTF
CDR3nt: TGTGCCAGCAGCTTGGGTAGCGGACGGGGTAACTATGGCTACACCTTC

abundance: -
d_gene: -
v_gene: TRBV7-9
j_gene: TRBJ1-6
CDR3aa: CASSPSSPGTTYNSPLHF
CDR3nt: TGTGCCAGCAGCCCAAGTTCACCCGGGACAACCTATAATTCACCCCTCCACTTT

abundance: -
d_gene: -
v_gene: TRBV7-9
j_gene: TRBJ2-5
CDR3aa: CASSLMSASEAQYF
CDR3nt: TGTGCCAGCAGCTTAATGTCGGCCAGCGAGGCCCAGTACTTC

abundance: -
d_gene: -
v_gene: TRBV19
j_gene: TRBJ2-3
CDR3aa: CASSIDLIAAHTDTQYF
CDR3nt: TGTGCCAGTAGTATAGATCTGATAGCGGCCCACACAGATACGCAGTATTTT

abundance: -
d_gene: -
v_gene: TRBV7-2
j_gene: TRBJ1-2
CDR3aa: CASSLVRGSFNYGYTF
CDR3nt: TGTGCCAGCAGCTTAGTTCGCGGAAGCTTTAACTATGGCTACACCTTC

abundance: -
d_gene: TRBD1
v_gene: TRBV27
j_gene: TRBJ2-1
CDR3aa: CASSLYRGPGNEQFF
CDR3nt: TGTGCCAGCAGTTTATACAGGGGGCCGGGGAATGAGCAGTTCTTC

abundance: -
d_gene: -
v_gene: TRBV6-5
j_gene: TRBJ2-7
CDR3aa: CASSYGQANSYEQYF
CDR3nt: TGTGCCAGCAGTTACGGTCAGGCCAACTCATACGAGCAGTACTTC

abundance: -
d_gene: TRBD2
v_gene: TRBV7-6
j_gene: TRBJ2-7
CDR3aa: CASSLNRGLAIPPEEQYF
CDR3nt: TGTGCCAGCAGCTTAAACCGAGGACTAGCCATACCACCAGAGGAGCAGTACTTC